This T cell receptor beta chain came from a study of spatial heterogeneity in lung cancer (dated by TCRdb to between 2018 and 2021). Notes on the research overall: Beta-chain transcripts were consistently detected in greater numbers than alpha-chain transcripts, which likely reflected higher beta-chain transcript abundance. In the raw uncorrected reads, each unique combination of TCR and UMI appeared more than ten times on average. The study quantitatively compared TCR alpha and beta repertoires across multiple tumor regions, matched nontumor lung and blood in non-small cell lung cancer. Nonsynonymous mutation counts, determined by whole-exome sequencing of tumor tissue, were related to features of the TCR repertoire. At surgery, 200 or so tumor regions, roughly 62 matched nontumor lung samples and 56 PBMC samples were TCR-sequenced for both alpha and beta chains. What the work shows at the level of the full study, not this receptor alone: Additional single-cell paired TCR alpha and beta sequencing was considered necessary to confirm, at a functional level, the hypothesis that regional TCRs recognize regional mutations.

To prepare the library, 5' RACE was applied. Sequencing was performed on a NextSeq 500. In the TCR library protocol, a unique molecular identifier was attached to each TCR cDNA molecule so that PCR and sequencing errors could be corrected. The original methods were these. TCR identification, UMI-based error correction and CDR3 extraction were all carried out with Decombinator tools. TCRs above a frequency of 2 per 1,000, corresponding to the top 1% of the tumor frequency distribution, were defined as expanded. Renyi diversity was calculated using the R vegan package after each repertoire was subsampled 100 times to 5,000 TCRs. CDR3 similarity networks were constructed using string-kernel similarity of amino acid triplets, with links drawn between CDR3s whose pairwise similarity was above 0.82. TCRdb reprocessed the public reads (quality trimming at Q25 with fastp, clone calling with MiXCR) and kept in-frame beta chains. Rows with a matching CDR3 protein are joined into one entry that keeps the most common DNA and genes. The V and J calls and clone size are TCRdb's, not the authors'. Recorded for this sample are about 1,500 distinct CDR3 sequences; about an eighth of them occurred a single time. Together, the top ten hold roughly 15% of the sample.

CDR1 and CDR2 are read off the germline V gene (reference sequence) as LNHNV and YYDKDF. Including the terminal cysteine and phenylalanine, the CDR3 comprises 15 residues. The entry retains the CDR3 DNA only, 45 bases that are in frame from base 1. V lost 5 bases and J lost 4 bases, and the count of bases not matched to a germline gene is 10. The sample's time point label, decoded: sample taken at primary tumor resection. The donors were approximately 70 patients from the lung TRACERx cohort who had early-stage, untreated non-small cell lung cancer. Without any cell sorting, TCR sequencing was performed on whole RNA extracted either from tumor and nontumor lung tissue or from cryopreserved PBMC samples. Only patients with enough RNA available from two or more tumor regions were chosen for TCR sequencing. Before selection, tumor and adjacent nontumor lung specimens were reviewed by a lung pathologist.

This clonotype is assessed as medium-sized (0.01 to 0.1%). There is no known antigen for this receptor. No much larger clone is present one base from it, and per-base qualities are unavailable. The material sequenced was normal lung tissue next to the tumor, taken at surgery. The sequence was collected from a male donor with early-stage non-small cell lung cancer. The V and J genes are TRBV15 and TRBJ2-7; 8 bases in the junction line up with TRBD1. The DNA is TGTGCCACCAGCTCCCTACGGACAGGGATGTACGAGCAGTACTTC. Its amino acids are CATSSLRTGMYEQYF.